This T cell receptor beta chain was profiled in a study of stem cell transplantation in POMP-related autoinflammatory disease. The wider study: CD8+ T cells were low and CD4+ cells naive-skewed before transplant. Through one year post-transplant, neutrophils and platelets were 100% of graft donor origin. Findings of the study overall: Fewer unique TRB V-J gene pairings were identified in patients with PRAID.

TCRdb's copy holds only in-frame clones and misses some; the assay was immunoSEQ multiplex PCR. Of tens of thousands of clones in the sample, approximately 91% were seen once. Per germline, CDR1 SGHDN and CDR2 FVKESK. The CDR3 totals 16 residues. Between the trimmed V and J ends, which lost 0 bases and 0 bases, there was a span of 11 bases. As regards this clone: Antigen unknown.

PRAID featured prominent immunodeficiency. The V and J genes are TRBV14 and TRBJ2-5; D is perhaps TRBD2 (5 bases). Material: CD4+ T cells from PBMCs, obtained after stem cell transplantation. This sequence originates from a human patient with POMP-related autoinflammation and immune dysregulation (PRAID). Some T cells could come from the graft donor. This CDR3 reads CASSQDRRGYQETQYF. The CDR3 DNA reads TGTGCCAGCAGCCAAGATAGACGGGGATACCAAGAGACCCAGTACTTC.